The source of this TCR beta chain is a study of cytomegalovirus exposure and HLA in healthy donors (dated by TCRdb to 2017 to 2019). In terms of the full investigation: The 550 to 750 repertoires of the first cohort and the roughly 120 validation repertoires were produced on the same platform, according to a later analysis. The study aimed to test whether cataloging public T cell receptors could reveal signatures of past pathogen exposure. The study combined high-throughput TCR immunosequencing, statistical association of individual TCRs with disease status, and machine learning to predict cytomegalovirus infection status. In addition to the first cohort of approximately 650 subjects, a separate validation cohort of about 120 different subjects was used.

Receptor amplification or capture employed the immunoSEQ multiplex PCR assay. The original methods were these. A statistical classification framework was developed to diagnose cytomegalovirus status using the catalog of TCR beta chain sequences. Drawn from immuneACCESS, this table holds only the in-frame rearrangements with V and J called that TCRdb kept. Clones are partly lost; checked studies trace under half to an unresolved V gene and leave the rest unexplained. That table supplies the V and J calls and clone size; D and trimming were determined from the DNA. Counted in this sample were 150,000 to 200,000 clones; around four fifths of them appeared once. The top ten clonotypes cover around 2% of the sample. With respect to this clone: Its specific antigen is unknown. Base quality data are lacking; no much larger clone is found one base away.

The donors belonged to the validation cohort of about 120 subjects, which was separate from the roughly 700-subject first cohort. Trimming leaves V shorter by 2 bases and J shorter by 4 bases, with the junction holding 10 bases beyond the gene matches. Counted from cysteine to phenylalanine, this CDR3 has 16 amino acids. Solely the CDR3 DNA is kept, with 48 bases framed from the first base. CDR1 and CDR2, looked up from the germline V gene (reference sequence), are SEHNR and FQNEAQ. Overall results and qualifications from the work: The classifier was reported to diagnose cytomegalovirus status with high specificity and sensitivity in both the original and validation cohorts. Across donors, most TCR sequences were observed very rarely, whereas some public TCRs were present in many individuals. In vitro tests confirmed that a few of the cytomegalovirus-associated TCR beta chains recognize cytomegalovirus antigens. The validation cohort had no HLA typing available for a later analysis, so co-occurrence within that cohort was assessed over all 120 or so repertoires. According to the authors, the approach could potentially be generalized to other disease states and immunological phenotypes. Of the cluster scores, approximately 94% were above 0 in a later analysis, which found that TCRs clustered in the first cohort also tended to co-occur in the roughly 130 validation repertoires. A total of fewer than 200 TCR beta chains were listed by the study as associated with cytomegalovirus.

This sequence was found in a man aged 25-45 years in good health and CMV-seropositive. Sequenced input: PBMCs. The V and J genes are TRBV7-9 and TRBJ2-7; the junction holds 8 bases that match TRBD1. Here is the DNA: TGTGCCAGCAGCTTAAGTAAACAGGGGGGAATGTACGAGCAGTACTTC. This codes for CASSLSKQGGMYEQYF.